This entry concerns a single T cell receptor beta chain. Its target is not known. This sample stems from a study of T cell responses to AZD1222 COVID-19 vaccine. The study, taken as a whole, reports: Spike was spanned by vaccine-associated CD4 TCRs, with dominance at 160-218 and 743-854. Repertoire sampling occurred only after the peak T cell response. Close to half of all spike-specific TCRs reportedly target regions of the variants that are unmutated. Seropositive AZD1222 recipients at baseline numbered only five or six.

Trimming removed 9 bases from V and 9 bases from J, with 15 bases in between. The CDR3 loop spans 12 amino acids. Germline V gene data show CDR1 as MDHEN and CDR2 as SYDVKM. Assay used: immunoSEQ multiplex PCR; TCRdb lists only in-frame clones, some missing. The profile shows 85,000 to 120,000 clones, about nine tenths of them singletons. This TCR derives from an adult in good health. This material consisted of peripheral blood, taken on day 0 of AZD1222 vaccination. The chain links TRBV28 to TRBJ1-5; no reliable D call. CDR3 coding DNA: TGTGCCAGTACGAGGTGGCAGTGGCCCCAGCATTTT. Protein sequence: CASTRWQWPQHF.